This TCR beta chain was sequenced for a study of glioma-infiltrating T cells. The iRepertoire nested amplicon-rescue multiplex PCR amplified TCR alpha and beta CDR3s from RNA. TCRdb analysed the multiplex PCR reads with MiXCR anew, one entry per CDR3 protein. The sample carries about 140,000 distinct CDR3 sequences, 35% to 50% recorded once. Germline loops: CDR1 MNHEY, CDR2 SVGEGT. The V and J ends lost 7 bases and 4 bases, in that order; junction bases with no gene match: 6. This CDR3 has 14 amino acids. Study outcomes and limitations: Above-expected tissue-blood divergence occurred in all gliomas, most in low-grade ones.

The sample holds a few counts of this clonotype. Its target is not known. The rearrangement uses TRBV6-2 or TRBV6-3 and TRBJ2-2; 7 nucleotides match TRBD2. The TCR was taken from a human donor with low-grade glioma or glioblastoma, undergoing nonglioma brain surgery, or in good health (not recorded which). The specimen was glioma tissue, nonneoplastic brain tissue, or PBMCs (not recorded which). For the CDR3, the DNA is TGTGCCAGCACCCGACTAGCAGGCACCGGGGAGCTGTTTTTT. This sequence encodes CASTRLAGTGELFF.